The 2 T cell receptor beta chains given below trace back to one sample, sequenced in a study of T-cell reconstitution after alpha-beta-depleted transplantation in children. Unique molecular identifiers were used in preparing the TCRbeta library. TCRdb processed the PCR reads anew with MiXCR; each CDR3 protein has one entry. The data show approximately 800,000 distinct CDR3 sequences, roughly 15% seen once. The sequenced sample was PBMCs, mostly from graft donor cells, obtained 360 days after TCRalphabeta/CD19-depleted stem cell transplant. Receptors originate from a male patient under 18 who had a stem cell transplant for acute lymphoblastic leukemia, so the T cells may come from the graft donor.

This chain links TRBV7-2 with TRBJ2-7; 7 bases are a match to TRBD2. Germline V gene data show CDR1 as SGHTA and CDR2 as FQGNSA. The CDR3 is 15 amino acids. The V and J ends lost 5 bases and 0 bases, in that order; junction bases with no gene match: 7. This chain's CDR3 is CASSPPSGLSYEQYF. CDR3 in DNA: TGTGCCAGCAGCCCCCCTAGCGGACTCTCCTACGAGCAGTACTTC.

This clonotype was seen repeatedly, ten times or more. The genes are TRBV2 and TRBJ2-3; 10 nucleotides line up with TRBD2. The CDR3 consists of 15 residues. Germline loops: CDR1 SNHLY, CDR2 FYNNEI. V gave up 6 bases and J gave up 0 bases; unmatched junction bases: 3. The CDR3 DNA follows: TGTGCCAGCAGGAGCGGGAGGGGGAGCACAGATACGCAGTATTTT. Translation gives CASRSGRGSTDTQYF.